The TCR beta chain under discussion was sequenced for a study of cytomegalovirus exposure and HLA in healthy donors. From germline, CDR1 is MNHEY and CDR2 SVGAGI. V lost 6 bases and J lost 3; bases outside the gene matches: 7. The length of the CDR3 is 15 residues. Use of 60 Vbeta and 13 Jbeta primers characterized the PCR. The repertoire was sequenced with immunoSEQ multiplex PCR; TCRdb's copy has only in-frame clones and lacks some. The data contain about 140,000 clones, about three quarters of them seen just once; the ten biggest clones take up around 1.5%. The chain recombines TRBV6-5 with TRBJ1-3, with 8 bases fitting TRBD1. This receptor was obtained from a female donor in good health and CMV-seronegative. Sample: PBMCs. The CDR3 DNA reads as TGTGCCAGCAGGTCACAGGGGGTCGGTGGAAACACCATATATTTT. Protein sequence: CASRSQGVGGNTIYF.